Presented here are 18 T cell receptor beta chains from one specimen sequenced in a study of shared clonotypes between healthy human individuals (TCRdb year 2020). The library came from the immunoSEQ multiplex PCR assay. TCRdb retrieved this table from immuneACCESS and kept in-frame rearrangements only. Not all clones are present; in checked studies, unresolved V genes account for under half, and no reason is known for the remainder. This sample lists millions of clones; around 90% were detected once. The top ten hold 0.14% of the sample. Material for sequencing was naive CD4+ T cells sorted from blood. In light of the paper, this sample's cell subset or site label describes: CD45RA+ positively selected. The receptor source for this set is a man younger than 35 in good health.

V and J are TRBV9 and TRBJ2-1, with 7 bases aligning to TRBD2. Trimming at V came to 4 bases and at J to 8 bases, leaving 6 bases not matched to a gene. Germline V CDR1 and CDR2: SGDLS, YYNGEE. The CDR3 contains 13 residues. CDR3 coding DNA: TGTGCCAGCAGCCCGGGGGGAGCGGATGAGCAGTTCTTC. Translated: CASSPGGADEQFF.

The gene calls are TRBV7-6 and TRBJ2-7; 9 nucleotides agree with TRBD1. The CDR3 runs to 14 residues. With V trimmed by 5 bases and J by 7 bases, 9 bases remained unmatched. The germline gives CDR1 SGHVS, CDR2 FNYEAQ. The CDR3 is CASSQTGTGNEQYF. Here the CDR3 DNA reads TGTGCCAGCAGCCAGACCGGGACAGGGAATGAGCAGTACTTC.

The chain links TRBV7-2 to TRBJ1-6; D not certain. The CDR3 covers 14 residues. V lost 3 bases to trimming and J lost 3 bases, with 6 bases between them. CDR1 and CDR2 (germline): SGHTA, FQGNSA. DNA of the CDR3: TGTGCCAGCAGCTTCAACAGCTATAATTCACCCCTCCACTTT. It translates to CASSFNSYNSPLHF. Looking up the rest from reference TRBV7-2 and TRBJ1-6 gives the full variable domain: GAGVSQSPSNKVTEKGKDVELRCDPISGHTALYWYRQSLGQGLEFLIYFQGNSAPDKSGLPSDRFSAERTGGSVSTLTIQRTQQEDSAVYLCASSFNSYNSPLHFGNGTRLTVT.

A note on this clone: Within the sample, other DNA sequences also encode this same CDR3. The chain combines TRBV19 with TRBJ1-5, with no clear D. This CDR3 contains 13 residues. CDR1 is LNHDA, CDR2 SQIVND, per germline (reference sequence). The V end lost 0 bases, the J end lost 4 bases, and 4 bases lay between the germline ends. For the CDR3, the DNA is TGTGCCAGTAGTATAGAAGGGAATCAGCCCCAGCATTTT. It codes for CASSIEGNQPQHF. Full variable domain (remainder filled in from reference TRBV19 and TRBJ1-5): DGGITQSPKYLFRKEGQNVTLSCEQNLNHDAMYWYRQDPGQGLRLIYYSQIVNDFQKGDIAEGYSVSREKKESFPLTVTSAQKNPTAFYLCASSIEGNQPQHFGDGTRLSIL.

The gene calls are TRBV9 and TRBJ2-1; TRBD2 aligns across 7 bases. The CDR3 sequence is 15 residues long. CDR1 is SGDLS, CDR2 YYNGEE, per germline. The V segment lost 4 bases and the J segment 7 bases; nucleotides outside the gene matches: 11. CDR3 amino acids: CASSPPAGVSNEQFF. The CDR3, as DNA: TGTGCCAGCAGCCCCCCTGCGGGAGTTAGTAATGAGCAGTTCTTC. The full variable domain, with the rest looked up from reference TRBV9 and TRBJ2-1, is DSGVTQTPKHLITATGQRVTLRCSPRSGDLSVYWYQQSLDQGLQFLIQYYNGEERAKGNILERFSAQQFPDLHSELNLSSLELGDSALYFCASSPPAGVSNEQFFGPGTRLTVL.

The gene calls are TRBV14 and TRBJ2-1; no clear D gene. Trimming took 4 bases from V and 9 from J, leaving 13 bases between them. Per the germline V gene, CDR1 is SGHDN and CDR2 is FVKESK. The CDR3 sequence is 13 residues long. The CDR3 reads CASSRSRYGEQFF. CDR3 in DNA: TGTGCCAGCAGCCGTTCAAGGTACGGTGAGCAGTTCTTC.

This chain uses TRBV6-6 with TRBJ1-5; D is possibly TRBD1 (6 bases). Trimming stripped 6 bases from V and 1 base from J, with 13 bases between. CDR3 size: 15 residues. Germline V gene data show CDR1 as MNHNY and CDR2 as SVGAGI (reference sequence). This chain's CDR3 is CASSKTGESNQPQHF. As DNA, the CDR3 is TGTGCCAGCAGCAAGACAGGAGAGAGCAATCAGCCCCAGCATTTT.

The J gene is TRBJ2-2, the V gene TRBV23-1; D gene unclear. TRBV23-1 is designated an ORF whose function remains uncertain. The CDR3 has 15 residues. The V and J ends lost 4 bases and 0 bases respectively, with 9 bases between them. DNA for the CDR3: TGCGCCAGCAGTCCTCGGCAGCCGAACACCGGGGAGCTGTTTTTT. Encoded protein: CASSPRQPNTGELFF.

The V gene is TRBV30, the J gene TRBJ1-3, with D possibly TRBD1 on 6 matching bases. Germline values: CDR1 GTSNPN, CDR2 SVGIG (reference sequence). This CDR3 has 17 residues. V shed 3 bases and J shed 3 bases, with 21 bases lying between them. This CDR3 is CAWSLSGLGANGNTIYF. The CDR3 bases are TGTGCCTGGAGCCTCTCTGGCCTGGGGGCGAATGGAAACACCATATATTTT.

V and J are TRBV5-4 and TRBJ2-3; either TRBD1 or TRBD2 may fit D (5 bases each). CDR3 length: 16 residues. Trimming pared 4 bases from V and 2 bases from J, leaving 17 bases between. CDR1 is SGHNT and CDR2 is YYREEE in the germline V gene (reference sequence). CDR3 in amino acids: CASSPRDGTNTDTQYF. DNA for the CDR3: TGTGCCAGCAGCCCACGGGACGGAACAAACACAGATACGCAGTATTTT.

Comment on this clone: Other DNA sequences in the same sample also yield this CDR3. This chain joins TRBV19 and TRBJ1-1; D is ambiguous. The CDR3 consists of 13 residues. Germline V lookup: CDR1 LNHDA, CDR2 SQIVND (reference sequence). Trimming took 7 bases from V and 1 from J, leaving 10 bases between them. The CDR3, as DNA: TGTGCCAGTACTAAGAGAGAGAACACTGAAGCTTTCTTT. The encoded protein is CASTKRENTEAFF.

J is TRBJ2-7 and V is TRBV28; D tentatively reads TRBD1 or TRBD2 (5 bases each). The CDR3 extends over 16 amino acids. Between the trimmed V and J ends, which lost 5 bases and 1 base, there was a span of 18 bases. The germline CDR1 and CDR2 sequences are MDHEN and SYDVKM. The CDR3 here is CASSPLLGTVSYEQYF. For the CDR3, the DNA is TGTGCCAGCAGTCCCCTACTCGGGACGGTGTCCTACGAGCAGTACTTC.

This sequence joins TRBV28 and TRBJ1-2; D is perhaps TRBD1 (5 bases). V was cut by 5 bases and J by 5 bases, with 15 bases left in between. This CDR3 spans 14 amino acids. The V gene's germline CDR1 is MDHEN and CDR2 SYDVKM. The CDR3 loop reads CASSIGAVRYGYTF. In nucleotides, the CDR3 is TGTGCCAGCAGTATAGGGGCTGTTAGGTATGGCTACACCTTC.

The rearrangement joins TRBV2 to TRBJ2-5; D might be TRBD2 (6 bases). The germline V gene encodes CDR1 SNHLY and CDR2 FYNNEI. The CDR3 is 15 amino acids. The V and J ends lost 2 bases and 5 bases respectively, with 15 bases between them. The CDR3 bases are TGTGCCAGCAGTGAATACGGGAGTCGAGGGGAGACCCAGTACTTC. Its protein is CASSEYGSRGETQYF.

The chain links TRBV27 to TRBJ2-7; D tentatively reads TRBD1 or TRBD2 (5 bases each). V was clipped by 5 bases and J by 9 bases, with 17 bases between them. Germline CDR1 is MNHEY and CDR2 is SMNVEV (reference sequence). CDR3 size: 13 residues. The CDR3 protein is CASSPRDRAGQYF. CDR3 in DNA: TGTGCCAGCAGTCCACGGGACCGGGCGGGGCAGTACTTC.

The CDR3 reads CASSRRGAGVTDTQYF. The CDR3 DNA follows: TGTGCCAGCAGCCGCCGTGGAGCGGGAGTGACAGATACGCAGTATTTT. The chain has TRBV11-2 and TRBJ2-3; 8 nucleotides agree with TRBD2. CDR1 SGHAT and CDR2 FQNNGV come from the germline V gene. Losses at the gene ends were 5 bases for V and 3 bases for J; bases not matched to a gene: 10. The CDR3 consists of 16 residues.

The V call is TRBV19, the J call TRBJ2-7; TRBD2 aligns across 8 bases. With 5 bases clipped from V and 4 bases from J, the junction kept 13 bases outside the gene matches. The germline V gene encodes CDR1 LNHDA and CDR2 SQIVND (reference sequence). This CDR3 is 16 amino acids long. For the CDR3, the DNA is TGTGCCAGTAGTCCCCGCGGTAGCGGGGCCTTTTACGAGCAGTACTTC. It yields the protein CASSPRGSGAFYEQYF.

Notes on this clone: Other nucleotide sequences in the sample specify the same CDR3. The chain joins TRBV5-1 to TRBJ2-5, with no clear D. Trimming removed 2 bases at V and 2 bases at J, with 10 bases between. Germline V gene lookup returns CDR1 SGHRS and CDR2 YFSETQ. This CDR3 spans 14 amino acids. The CDR3 spells CASSFSGLQETQYF. As DNA, the CDR3 is TGCGCCAGCAGCTTCTCAGGATTACAAGAGACCCAGTACTTC.